These 26 T cell receptor beta chains came from one sample sequenced in a study of CD8+ T cells in alopecia areata. Treatment meaning: oral pan-JAK inhibitor, 5-10 mg twice daily. Once RNA had been extracted, it was reverse transcribed into cDNA to act as the sequencing template. Only in-frame clones appear in the TCRdb table, and some are missing; sequencing was by immunoSEQ multiplex PCR. The data hold 180,000 or so clones, with roughly 50% observed a single time. The sequencing used CD8+ T cells sorted from blood, collected at week 24, from a patient treated with tofacitinib. These receptors originate from a human donor with alopecia areata.

The gene calls are TRBV11-2 and TRBJ2-2; D might be TRBD1 (6 bases). From germline, CDR1 is SGHAT and CDR2 FQNNGV. The CDR3 sequence is 15 residues long. Trimming removed 3 bases at V and 3 bases at J, with 11 bases between. In nucleotides, the CDR3 is TGTGCCAGCAGCTTCGGCAGGGGATACACCGGGGAGCTGTTTTTT. This codes for CASSFGRGYTGELFF.

In DNA form, the CDR3 reads TGCGCCAGCAGCTTGGAGTTGGCCGGGGAGCTGTTTTTT. Its protein is CASSLELAGELFF. The rearrangement links TRBV5-1 to TRBJ2-2, with D uncertain. Trimming pared 0 bases from V and 6 bases from J, leaving 6 bases between. Germline loops: CDR1 SGHRS, CDR2 YFSETQ. The CDR3 is 13 amino acids.

The chain couples TRBV5-1 to TRBJ2-6; 10 bases fit TRBD1. Looked up from germline, CDR1 is SGHRS and CDR2 is YFSETQ. CDR3 length equals 20 residues. Trimming at V came to 0 bases and at J to 0 bases, leaving 9 bases not matched to a gene. The CDR3 spells CASSLVTGGQSPSGANVLTF. The DNA of the CDR3 is TGCGCCAGCAGCTTGGTGACAGGGGGCCAGTCTCCCTCTGGGGCCAACGTCCTGACTTTC.

This clone was counted between two and nine times. The J gene is TRBJ2-1, the V gene TRBV7-9; D is ambiguous. Trimming took 6 bases from V and 10 from J, leaving 7 bases between them. The length of the CDR3 is 10 residues. Germline-derived CDR1 and CDR2 are SEHNR and FQNEAQ (reference sequence). The CDR3 sequence: CASRLSEQFF. CDR3 coding DNA: TGTGCCAGCAGATTGTCGGAGCAGTTCTTC.

This clone appeared once. The CDR3 nucleotides are TGTGCCAGCAGCTTAGGGGCAGTAGATACGCAGTATTTT. This encodes CASSLGAVDTQYF. V is TRBV7-2 and J is TRBJ2-3; D gene ambiguous. The length of the CDR3 is 13 residues. V lost 1 base to trimming and J lost 5 bases, with 7 bases between them. Per the germline V gene, CDR1 is SGHTA and CDR2 is FQGNSA.

This chain uses TRBV30 with TRBJ1-6; D call uncertain. This CDR3 contains 13 residues. Germline lookup yields CDR1 GTSNPN and CDR2 SVGIG (reference sequence). V lost 3 bases, J lost 8 bases, and 11 bases lay in between. As DNA, the CDR3 is TGTGCCTGGAGCTGGGAAAGGGATTCACCCCTCCACTTT. This gives the protein CAWSWERDSPLHF.

The rearrangement uses TRBV25-1 and TRBJ1-2; D gene uncertain. Trimming took 7 bases from V and 8 from J, leaving 14 bases between them. Germline loops: CDR1 MGHDK, CDR2 SYGVNS. The CDR3 runs to 12 residues. CDR3 coding DNA: TGTGCCAGCAAATCCCCCATAGGCGGCTACACCTTC. It translates to CASKSPIGGYTF.

This chain links TRBV9 with TRBJ1-6; TRBD1 might be the D (5 bases). V lost 2 bases and J lost 7, with 10 bases in between. Germline-derived CDR1 and CDR2 are SGDLS and YYNGEE. The CDR3 loop spans 14 amino acids. CDR3 nucleotides: TGTGCCAGCAGCGTTGACAGTGGAAATTCACCCCTCCACTTT. Protein sequence: CASSVDSGNSPLHF. The variable domain in full, completed from reference TRBV9 and TRBJ1-6, reads DSGVTQTPKHLITATGQRVTLRCSPRSGDLSVYWYQQSLDQGLQFLIQYYNGEERAKGNILERFSAQQFPDLHSELNLSSLELGDSALYFCASSVDSGNSPLHFGNGTRLTVT.

V gene TRBV5-6 combines with J gene TRBJ2-7, with 9 bases matching TRBD1. CDR1 SGHDT and CDR2 YYEEEE come from the germline V gene. The CDR3 runs to 14 residues. J lost 4 bases, V lost 1 base, and 3 bases had no gene match. The CDR3 sequence: CASSLMTGGYEQYF. The DNA for the CDR3 is TGTGCCAGCAGCTTGATGACAGGGGGGTACGAGCAGTACTTC.

V is TRBV19 and J is TRBJ2-1; tentative D call: TRBD2 (6 bases). Germline CDR1 and CDR2: LNHDA and SQIVND (reference sequence). The CDR3 is made up of 13 amino acids. V was clipped by 5 bases and J by 4 bases, with 9 bases between them. CDR3 bases: TGTGCCAGTAGTGAGGGACTTTACAATGAGCAGTTCTTC. This sequence encodes CASSEGLYNEQFF. The variable domain in full, completed from reference TRBV19 and TRBJ2-1, reads DGGITQSPKYLFRKEGQNVTLSCEQNLNHDAMYWYRQDPGQGLRLIYYSQIVNDFQKGDIAEGYSVSREKKESFPLTVTSAQKNPTAFYLCASSEGLYNEQFFGPGTRLTVL.

This clone has only a few counts. This same CDR3 is encoded by further DNA sequences in the sample. The chain joins TRBV9 to TRBJ2-6; D unclear. V lost 0 bases to trimming and J lost 0 bases, with 1 base between them. The CDR3 has 14 amino acids. CDR1 is SGDLS, CDR2 YYNGEE, per germline. In nucleotides, the CDR3 is TGTGCCAGCAGCGTAGGCTCTGGGGCCAACGTCCTGACTTTC. This translates into CASSVGSGANVLTF.

The table lists this clone with a few counts. The chain couples TRBV7-2 to TRBJ2-5, with D uncertain. The germline V gene has CDR1 SGHTA and CDR2 FQGNSA. The CDR3 is 14 amino acids. V was trimmed by 1 base and J by 10 bases, leaving 16 bases between them. DNA of the CDR3: TGTGCCAGCAGCTTAGAATGGCAAGTCGAAGGCCAGTACTTC. Its protein product is CASSLEWQVEGQYF.

This clone was observed a few times. V gene TRBV14 combines with J gene TRBJ2-5; no reliable D call. The length of the CDR3 is 15 residues. Germline V lookup: CDR1 SGHDN, CDR2 FVKESK. V shed 8 bases and J shed 5 bases, with 21 bases lying between them. The CDR3 DNA is TGTGCCAGCTCTCCCGGCGTGGTCGGTGGCGAGACCCAGTACTTC. Its translation is CASSPGVVGGETQYF.

The rearrangement links TRBV7-9 to TRBJ2-3; D gene ambiguous. Trimming shortened V by 5 bases and J by 9 bases, and 12 bases separated the two germline ends. The length of the CDR3 is 12 residues. The germline CDR1 and CDR2 sequences are SEHNR and FQNEAQ (reference sequence). The CDR3 sequence is CASSPSGWTQYF. CDR3 coding DNA: TGTGCCAGCAGCCCCTCTGGTTGGACGCAGTATTTT.

The rearrangement uses TRBV4-3 and TRBJ1-5, with TRBD1 identical over 7 bases. Trimming at V came to 0 bases and at J to 7 bases, leaving 18 bases not matched to a gene. The CDR3 is made up of 19 amino acids. Germline V lookup: CDR1 LGHNA, CDR2 YSLEER. CDR3 sequence reads: CASSQDLAPRQGISQPQHF. CDR3 in DNA: TGCGCCAGCAGCCAAGATCTGGCGCCTAGACAGGGAATAAGCCAGCCCCAGCATTTT.

The chain carries TRBV4-3 and TRBJ1-2; D remains unclear. CDR3 length: 16 amino acids. V was trimmed by 3 bases and J by 4 bases, leaving 18 bases between them. Germline CDR1 LGHNA, CDR2 YSLEER. CDR3: CASSQNVLTSAYGYTF. The CDR3 DNA reads as TGCGCCAGCAGCCAGAATGTTTTAACTTCAGCCTATGGCTACACCTTC.

This clone was observed a handful of times. The J gene is TRBJ1-2, the V gene TRBV2; 11 bases align to TRBD1. This CDR3 has 16 residues. CDR1 SNHLY and CDR2 FYNNEI come from the germline V gene. With V trimmed by 6 bases and J by 2 bases, 8 bases remained unmatched. Here the CDR3 reads CASRRGGDRGNYGYTF. CDR3 DNA: TGTGCCAGCAGGAGGGGAGGGGACAGGGGGAACTATGGCTACACCTTC.

The chain employs TRBV27 and TRBJ1-5; D is unclear. CDR1 and CDR2 from the germline V gene are MNHEY and SMNVEV (reference sequence). The ends were cut back, 2 bases at V and 0 bases at J, with 8 bases in the middle. This CDR3 has 15 residues. The CDR3 DNA follows: TGTGCCAGCAGTTTAACAGCTTATAGCAATCAGCCCCAGCATTTT. Translated, it gives CASSLTAYSNQPQHF.

This clone showed up just once. The V and J genes are TRBV25-1 and TRBJ1-2; possible D gene TRBD1, 6 bases. Trimming removed 7 bases at V and 4 bases at J, with 13 bases between. CDR3 length equals 13 residues. From germline, CDR1 is MGHDK and CDR2 SYGVNS. The CDR3: CASTSGVVYGYTF. The CDR3 DNA sequence: TGTGCCAGCACCTCAGGGGTAGTCTATGGCTACACCTTC.

The rearrangement links TRBV7-9 to TRBJ2-5, with TRBD1 matching 7 bases. With V trimmed by 4 bases and J by 3 bases, 5 bases remained unmatched. Germline V gene sequence: CDR1 SEHNR, CDR2 FQNEAQ (reference sequence). CDR3 length: 14 amino acids. The CDR3 reads CASSSRDSEETQYF. The CDR3 nucleotides are TGTGCCAGCAGCTCCCGGGACAGCGAAGAGACCCAGTACTTC. Full variable domain (rest looked up from reference TRBV7-9 and TRBJ2-5): DTGVSQNPRHKITKRGQNVTFRCDPISEHNRLYWYRQTLGQGPEFLTYFQNEAQLEKSRLLSDRFSAERPKGSFSTLEIQRTEQGDSAMYLCASSSRDSEETQYFGPGTRLLVL.

The chain couples TRBV6-5 to TRBJ1-1; D is ambiguous. The CDR3 is 12 residues long. Trimming pared 5 bases from V and 7 bases from J, leaving 11 bases between. Per germline, CDR1 MNHEY and CDR2 SVGAGI. CDR3 bases: TGTGCCAGCAGTGATAATGCGGGTGAAGCTTTCTTT. Amino acids: CASSDNAGEAFF.

This clone turned up a few times. V and J are TRBV7-8 and TRBJ1-1; D might be TRBD1 (5 bases). The ends were cut back, 1 base at V and 7 bases at J, with 7 bases in the middle. CDR1 and CDR2 from the germline V gene are SGHVS and FQNEAQ. The CDR3 covers 12 residues. CDR3 sequence (DNA): TGTGCCAGCAGCTTAGACAGGATTGAAGCTTTCTTT. Translated, it gives CASSLDRIEAFF. Looking up the rest from reference TRBV7-8 and TRBJ1-1 gives the full variable domain: GAGVSQSPRYKVAKRGQDVALRCDPISGHVSLFWYQQALGQGPEFLTYFQNEAQLDKSGLPSDRFFAERPEGSVSTLKIQRTQQEDSAVYLCASSLDRIEAFFGQGTRLTVV.

The gene calls are TRBV28 and TRBJ1-5; tentative D call: TRBD1 (6 bases). V lost 6 bases, J lost 1 base, and 10 bases lay in between. The CDR3 length is 14 residues. From germline, CDR1 is MDHEN and CDR2 SYDVKM. CDR3 sequence: CASRAGESNQPQHF. For the CDR3, the DNA is TGTGCCAGCAGGGCAGGGGAAAGCAATCAGCCCCAGCATTTT.

The chain links TRBV30 to TRBJ2-2; D call uncertain. The CDR3 is 14 amino acids. Germline V gene data show CDR1 as GTSNPN and CDR2 as SVGIG (reference sequence). Deletions cut 4 bases from V and 0 bases from J, with 9 bases between. The CDR3 DNA follows: TGTGCCTGGAAAGTCAGCCCGAACACCGGGGAGCTGTTTTTT. Its protein product is CAWKVSPNTGELFF.

This clone was seen a handful of times. The chain combines TRBV2 with TRBJ2-2, with D perhaps being TRBD1 or TRBD2 (5 bases each). Per germline, CDR1 SNHLY and CDR2 FYNNEI. This CDR3 region has 16 residues. Trimming removed 8 bases at V and 3 bases at J, with 19 bases between. As DNA, the CDR3 is TGTGCCAGCCTCTATGGCCACGGGACCGACACCGGGGAGCTGTTTTTT. Translating gives CASLYGHGTDTGELFF.

The V and J genes are TRBV7-9 and TRBJ2-7; the D is unclear. Trimming removed 1 base at V and 5 bases at J, with 6 bases between. CDR3 length: 12 amino acids. The germline gives CDR1 SEHNR, CDR2 FQNEAQ (reference sequence). The CDR3 DNA reads TGTGCCAGCAGCTTAGTGCTTAACGAGCAGTACTTC. This translates into CASSLVLNEQYF.